This TCR beta chain comes out of a study of cytomegalovirus exposure and HLA in healthy donors. Overall study findings and caveats: Altogether, 170 or so TCR beta chains were recorded as cytomegalovirus-associated.

The PCR employed 60 Vbeta primers together with 13 Jbeta primers. Sequenced by immunoSEQ multiplex PCR; TCRdb stores in-frame clones only, minus some. The sample table sets out tens of thousands of clones. The germline gives CDR1 MNHEY, CDR2 SMNVEV (reference sequence). The CDR3 spans 14 residues. Trimming pared 1 base from V and 7 bases from J, leaving 14 bases between. With respect to this clone: Its target is unknown.

This chain uses TRBV27 with TRBJ2-7, with D unclear. This TCR derives from a man aged 25 to 40 in good health and CMV-seropositive. The sequenced sample consisted of PBMCs. The CDR3 loop reads CASSLFLSSGEQYF. The CDR3, as DNA: TGTGCCAGCAGTTTATTTCTATCGTCGGGTGAGCAGTACTTC.